This TCR beta chain was observed in a study of OX40 agonist ivuxolimab in advanced cancers. In the case of this clone: Antigen: not known.

Sequencing was performed with immunoSEQ multiplex PCR; in TCRdb, only in-frame clones are kept and a portion is missing. The repertoire holds some 45,000 clones, with approximately 82% as singletons. Germline CDR1 is SGHAT and CDR2 is FQNNGV. Trimming removed 4 bases from V and 1 base from J; junction bases left unmatched: 5. The CDR3 totals 16 residues. Study conclusions and caveats: Doses of 0.1 to 3.0 mg/kg were accompanied by clonal expansion of CD4+ and CD8+ blood T cells by week 6. The study did not work out the antigen specificity of the expanded peripheral T cells.

The sample was CD4+ or CD8+ T cells sorted from blood, taken in a trial of the OX40 agonist ivuxolimab. V is TRBV11-2 and J is TRBJ2-1; 9 positions agree with TRBD2. The clonotype originates from an adult with an advanced solid tumor such as melanoma, head and neck, liver or kidney cancer. The CDR3 DNA reads as TGTGCCAGCAGCTCACTTAGCGGGAGATCCTACAATGAGCAGTTCTTC. Translating gives CASSSLSGRSYNEQFF.